A selection of T cell receptor beta chains follows, all from one sample in a study of blood T cell repertoires in COVID-19. Produced via immunoSEQ multiplex PCR; TCRdb's table is partial and in-frame only. The table includes about 98,000 clones, 82% detected once. Sequencing input: peripheral blood. Receptors originate from a man aged 70 or older with active or convalescent COVID-19. CDR3s include the opening cysteine and the closing phenylalanine or tryptophan. A D gene is named only where the DNA matches it firmly. Clone sizes are given selectively: once, few, many, or a class where the clone is expanded.

clone_size cdr3_length d_call j_call v_call cdr3_nt cdr3_aa
- 13 TRBD1 TRBJ1-1 TRBV3-1/TRBV3-2 TGTGCCAGCAGCCGAGACAGGGACACTGAAGCTTTCTTT CASSRDRDTEAFF
- 10 - TRBJ2-7 TRBV6-5 TGTGCCAGCAGTCGCTACGAGCAGTACTTC CASSRYEQYF
- 18 TRBD1 TRBJ1-6 TRBV18 TGTGCCAGCTCACCCCGTTCAGGGGGAAGCTCCTATAATTCACCCCTCCACTTT CASSPRSGGSSYNSPLHF
- 13 - TRBJ1-1 TRBV30 TGTGCCCGCTCATCCAGGGGAGTGACTGAAGCTTTCTTT CARSSRGVTEAFF
- 15 - TRBJ2-3 TRBV5-6 TGTGCCAGCAGCCCTCTAGGGGCAGGGGCAGATACGCAGTATTTT CASSPLGAGADTQYF
- 13 TRBD1 TRBJ1-1 TRBV10-3 TGTGCCATCAGTGTGGGAACAGGGGCTGAAGCTTTCTTT CAISVGTGAEAFF
- 15 - TRBJ2-3 TRBV5-6 TGTGCCAGCAGCCTCCAAGGACTAAAGGCAGATACGCAGTATTTT CASSLQGLKADTQYF
- 16 - TRBJ2-5 TRBV3-1/TRBV3-2 TGTGCCAGCAGCCCCTATACAGCGGGGACATTGGAGACCCAGTACTTC CASSPYTAGTLETQYF
once 13 - TRBJ1-3 TRBV12-3/TRBV12-4 TGTGCCAGTCAGGGTAGGGTTGGAAACACCATATATTTT CASQGRVGNTIYF
- 19 - TRBJ1-5 TRBV11-1 TGTGCCAGCAGCTTAGCCCCGGGACAAGACATCCATAGCAATCAGCCCCAGCATTTT CASSLAPGQDIHSNQPQHF
- 13 - TRBJ1-5 TRBV12-3/TRBV12-4 TGTGCCAGCACGCACAGGCTCAATCAGCCCCAGCATTTT CASTHRLNQPQHF
- 16 - TRBJ2-7 TRBV4-1 TGCGCCAGCAGCCAAGGAGGGGGTGTAAACTCCTACGAGCAGTACTTC CASSQGGGVNSYEQYF
- 14 TRBD1 TRBJ2-1 TRBV18 TGTGCCAGCTCACCACGCCAGGGGGCTAATGAGCAGTTCTTC CASSPRQGANEQFF
- 17 TRBD2 TRBJ2-4 TRBV7-2 TGTGCCAGCAGCGAACTGGGGACTAGCGGGGGGAAAAACATTCAGTACTTC CASSELGTSGGKNIQYF
- 13 - TRBJ1-1 TRBV5-1 TGCGCCAGCAGTTACGACAGCCTCACTGAAGCTTTCTTT CASSYDSLTEAFF
- 16 - TRBJ1-1 TRBV4-1 TGCGCCAGCAGCCAACCTATTCTAGCGTTGAACACTGAAGCTTTCTTT CASSQPILALNTEAFF
- 15 TRBD1 TRBJ2-1 TRBV7-2 TGTGCCAGCAGCTCGGACAGGGGATCCTACAATGAGCAGTTCTTC CASSSDRGSYNEQFF
- 15 - TRBJ1-5 TRBV5-6 TGTGCCAGCAGCAAGAGAGGTAGAGGCAATCAGCCCCAGCATTTT CASSKRGRGNQPQHF
- 14 - TRBJ1-4 TRBV5-5 TGTGCCAGCAGCTCAGGACAGCTTAATGAAAAACTGTTTTTT CASSSGQLNEKLFF
once 14 - TRBJ1-1 TRBV19 TGTGCCAGTATGGGTGGCGGGGCGGGCACTGAAGCTTTCTTT CASMGGGAGTEAFF
- 16 TRBD1 TRBJ1-6 TRBV30 TGTGCCTGGAGCAGAGACAGGGGCTCCTATAATTCACCCCTCCACTTT CAWSRDRGSYNSPLHF
once 12 - TRBJ1-2 TRBV6-5 TGTGCCAGCTCGACAGCATCATATGGCTACACCTTC CASSTASYGYTF
- 14 - TRBJ2-2 TRBV2 TGTGCCAGCAGTGAGGGGGGATTCACCGGGGAGCTGTTTTTT CASSEGGFTGELFF
- 14 - TRBJ1-4 TRBV6-5 TGTGCCAGCAGCCAACAGCGGAATTATGAAAAACTGTTTTTT CASSQQRNYEKLFF
- 15 TRBD1 TRBJ1-2 TRBV19 TGTGCCAGTAGTATTTCGGGGACAGGTCATTATGGCTACACCTTC CASSISGTGHYGYTF
- 13 TRBD2 TRBJ2-7 TRBV11-2 TGTGCCAGCAGCCAGGGACTAGACCACGAGCAGTACTTC CASSQGLDHEQYF
- 14 - TRBJ2-4 TRBV3-1/TRBV3-2 TGTGCCAGCAGCCAAGTGGGGGGTCCAAACATTCAGTACTTC CASSQVGGPNIQYF
once 19 - TRBJ2-1 TRBV4-1 TGCGCCAGCAGCCAAGGGGGAGGTGGAGGGTTACCCTCCTACAATGAGCAGTTCTTC CASSQGGGGGLPSYNEQFF
once 15 - TRBJ2-2 TRBV27 TGTGCCAGCAGTTACCGGGGGGCAAACACCGGGGAGCTGTTTTTT CASSYRGANTGELFF
few 15 - TRBJ1-6 TRBV7-8 TGTGCCAGCAGCTTAGACAGGATTGCCAATTCACCCCTCCACTTT CASSLDRIANSPLHF